The T cell receptor beta chain under discussion was sequenced for a study of T cells after posttransplantation cyclophosphamide. Notes on the study in general: Later blood repertoires were often dominated by clones from the donor CD8+ memory compartment. Recipient CMV seropositivity and CMV reactivation strongly tracked TRB clonality. Tissue-infiltrating T cells from skin or gut overlapped little with blood T cells.

A marrow graft followed busulfan-fludarabine conditioning, with cyclophosphamide on days +3 and +4. In the case of this clone: Its antigen is not identified.

V was cut by 5 bases and J by 9 bases, with 18 bases left in between. The CDR3 has 14 amino acids. The V gene's germline CDR1 is SEHNR and CDR2 FQNEAQ (reference sequence). TCRdb keeps only in-frame clones here, not all; method: immunoSEQ multiplex PCR. This sample has under 50,000 clones, with about 90% found just once. This clonotype was sampled from a male patient aged 60-70 years who received an allogeneic stem cell transplant from a related donor and was CMV-positive. The graft donor may account for some of the T cells. The rearrangement links TRBV7-9 to TRBJ2-3, with D possibly matching TRBD2 (6 bases). The specimen comprised PBMCs, sampled about 60 days after allogeneic stem cell transplant with posttransplant cyclophosphamide. This CDR3 is CASSIGTLGLTQYF. CDR3 bases: TGTGCCAGCAGCATCGGGACTCTCGGACTCACGCAGTATTTT.